This T cell receptor (beta chain) was recovered during a study of blood T cell repertoires in COVID-19. Study at large: Some COVID-19 samples were acute and others convalescent; all came from the United States, Italy and Spain.

In the study's own analysis: Estimation of nucleated cell counts was performed using reference gene primer amplification. Here immunoSEQ multiplex PCR was the method, and the copy in TCRdb shows in-frame clones only, minus some. V and J calls and clone size follow that table, whereas D and trimming were derived from the DNA. Of 150,000 to 200,000 clones in the sample, less than 80% are singletons; the top ten hold approximately 13%. Looked up from germline, CDR1 is SGDLS and CDR2 is YYNGEE. This CDR3 has 20 amino acids. Unmatched junction bases numbered 15, after V lost 3 bases and J lost 5 bases. Material: peripheral blood. This receptor was identified in a man in his fifties who had recovered from COVID-19. V gene TRBV9 combines with J gene TRBJ2-2, with TRBD2 matching over 14 bases. The CDR3 region has the DNA TGTGCCAGCAGCGCACCCGGACTAGCGGGAGGATTAATGGGTACCGGGGAGCTGTTTTTT. Amino acids: CASSAPGLAGGLMGTGELFF.